This T cell receptor beta chain was observed in a study of T cell responses to AZD1222 COVID-19 vaccine. Broader study findings: Donors were largely white British and mainly female; clonal diversity was possibly underestimated. Repertoires were obtained only post-peak T cell response. There were vaccine-associated CD4 TCRs across spike, dominant at 160-218 and 743-854. The study identified only five to seven AZD1222 recipients as seropositive at baseline.

The CDR3 sequence is 14 residues long. Trimming removed 4 bases from V and 0 bases from J, with 10 bases in between. The germline V gene has CDR1 LGHDT and CDR2 YNNKEL (reference sequence). TCRdb keeps only in-frame clones here, not all; method: immunoSEQ multiplex PCR. The sample contains 25,000 to 30,000 clones, approximately 90% of which appear only once. Notes on this clone: Its antigen is currently unknown.

V gene TRBV3-1 (or the pseudogene TRBV3-2) combines with J gene TRBJ2-7; D may be TRBD2 (6 bases). Source: peripheral blood, taken 28 days after the second AZD1222 dose. The origin of this receptor is an adult who received the AZD1222 COVID-19 vaccine. The CDR3 sequence: CASSRRAGSYEQYF. The DNA for the CDR3 is TGTGCCAGCAGCCGGAGGGCCGGCTCCTACGAGCAGTACTTC.